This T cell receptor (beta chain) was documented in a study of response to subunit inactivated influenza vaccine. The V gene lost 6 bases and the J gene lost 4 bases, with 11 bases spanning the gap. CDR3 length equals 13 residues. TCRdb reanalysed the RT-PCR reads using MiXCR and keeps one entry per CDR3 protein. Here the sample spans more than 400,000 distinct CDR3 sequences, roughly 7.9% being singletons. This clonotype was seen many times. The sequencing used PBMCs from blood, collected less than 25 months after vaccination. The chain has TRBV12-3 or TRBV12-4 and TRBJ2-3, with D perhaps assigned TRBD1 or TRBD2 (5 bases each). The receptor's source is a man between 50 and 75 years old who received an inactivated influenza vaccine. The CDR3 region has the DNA TGTGCCAGCAGGGGACGGAGTGCAGATACGCAGTATTTT. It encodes CASRGRSADTQYF.